The 2 T cell receptor beta chains below come from one sample, sequenced in a study of cytomegalovirus exposure and HLA in healthy donors. Vbeta (60) and Jbeta (13) primers were used in the PCR. The table came from immunoSEQ multiplex PCR; TCRdb's copy has only in-frame clones and leaves some out. The listing records tens of thousands of clones. Input material: PBMCs. The receptors were sampled from a human donor in good health.

The rearrangement links TRBV5-1 to TRBJ2-7, with a weak D call TRBD2 (5 bases). V lost 3 bases and J 2 bases, leaving 12 bases between the germline ends. The CDR3 covers 14 residues. The germline CDR1 and CDR2 sequences are SGHRS and YFSETQ. As DNA, the CDR3 is TGCGCCAGCAGCTCCGAACCCGGGACCTACGAGCAGTACTTC. This encodes CASSSEPGTYEQYF.

The chain is built from TRBV7-9 and TRBJ1-2; D ambiguous. Looked up from germline, CDR1 is SEHNR and CDR2 is FQNEAQ (reference sequence). Trimming removed 6 bases from V and 2 bases from J, with 16 bases in between. The CDR3 runs 15 residues. The CDR3 DNA reads TGTGCCAGCAGTCCCTCAGGTGCAGGCAACTATGGCTACACCTTC. This codes for CASSPSGAGNYGYTF.